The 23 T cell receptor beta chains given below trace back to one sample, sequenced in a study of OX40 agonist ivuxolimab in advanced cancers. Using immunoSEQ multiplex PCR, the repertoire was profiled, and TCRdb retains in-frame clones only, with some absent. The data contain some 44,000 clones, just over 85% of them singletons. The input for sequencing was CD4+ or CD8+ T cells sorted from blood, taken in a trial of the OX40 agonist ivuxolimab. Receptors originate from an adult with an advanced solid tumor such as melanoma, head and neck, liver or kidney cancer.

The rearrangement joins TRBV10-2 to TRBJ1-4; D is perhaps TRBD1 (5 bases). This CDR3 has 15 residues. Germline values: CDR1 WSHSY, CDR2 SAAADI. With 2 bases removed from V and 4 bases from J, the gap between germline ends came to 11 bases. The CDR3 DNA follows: TGCGCCAGCAGTGAGGGGTCAGGGAGTAATGAAAAACTGTTTTTT. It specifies CASSEGSGSNEKLFF.

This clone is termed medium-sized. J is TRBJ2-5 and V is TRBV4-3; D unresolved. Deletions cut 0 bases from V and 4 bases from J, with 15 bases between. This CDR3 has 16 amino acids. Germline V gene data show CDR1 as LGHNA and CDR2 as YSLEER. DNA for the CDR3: TGCGCCAGCAGCCAAGAGGGCTTCCCCACGCGAGAGACCCAGTACTTC. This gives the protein CASSQEGFPTRETQYF.

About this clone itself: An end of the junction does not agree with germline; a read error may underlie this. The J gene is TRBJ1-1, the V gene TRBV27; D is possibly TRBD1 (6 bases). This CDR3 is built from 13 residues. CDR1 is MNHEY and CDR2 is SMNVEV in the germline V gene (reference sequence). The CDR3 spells CASNLGGYTEAFF. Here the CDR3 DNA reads TGTGCCAGCAATTTAGGGGGGTACACTGAAGCTTTCTTT.

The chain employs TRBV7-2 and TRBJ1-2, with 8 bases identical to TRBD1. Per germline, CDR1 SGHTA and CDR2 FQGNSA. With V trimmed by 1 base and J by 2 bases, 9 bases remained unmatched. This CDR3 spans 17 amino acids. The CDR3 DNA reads TGTGCCAGCAGCTTAGTACCGGGACAGGTCAACAACTATGGCTACACCTTC. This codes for CASSLVPGQVNNYGYTF.

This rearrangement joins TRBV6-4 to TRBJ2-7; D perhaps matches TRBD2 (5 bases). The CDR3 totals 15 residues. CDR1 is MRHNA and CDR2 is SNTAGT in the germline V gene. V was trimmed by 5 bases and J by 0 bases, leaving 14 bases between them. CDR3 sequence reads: CASSPIALSSYEQYV. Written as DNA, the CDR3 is TGTGCCAGCAGTCCCATAGCGTTGAGCTCCTACGAGCAGTACGTC.

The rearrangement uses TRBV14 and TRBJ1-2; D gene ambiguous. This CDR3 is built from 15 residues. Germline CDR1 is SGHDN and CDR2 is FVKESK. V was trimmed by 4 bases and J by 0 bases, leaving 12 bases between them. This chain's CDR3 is CASSPWREANYGYTF. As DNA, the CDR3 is TGTGCCAGCAGCCCCTGGAGAGAGGCTAACTATGGCTACACCTTC.

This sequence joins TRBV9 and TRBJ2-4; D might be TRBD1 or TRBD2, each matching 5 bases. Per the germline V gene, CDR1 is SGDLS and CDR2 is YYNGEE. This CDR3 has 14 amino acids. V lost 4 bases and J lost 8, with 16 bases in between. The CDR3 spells CASSSGTRGDIQYF. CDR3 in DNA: TGTGCCAGCAGCTCCGGGACCCGCGGCGACATTCAGTACTTC.

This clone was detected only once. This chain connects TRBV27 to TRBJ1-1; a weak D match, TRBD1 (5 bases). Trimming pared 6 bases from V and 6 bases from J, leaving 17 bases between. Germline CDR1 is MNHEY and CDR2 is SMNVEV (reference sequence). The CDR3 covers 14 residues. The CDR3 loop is CASSEGPGRAEAFF. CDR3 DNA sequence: TGTGCCAGCAGCGAGGGGCCGGGGAGGGCTGAAGCTTTCTTT.

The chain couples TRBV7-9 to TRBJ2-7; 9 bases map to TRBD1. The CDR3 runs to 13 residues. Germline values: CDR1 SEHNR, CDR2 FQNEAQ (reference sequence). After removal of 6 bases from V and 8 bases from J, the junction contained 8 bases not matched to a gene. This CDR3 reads CASSLGQGTKQYV. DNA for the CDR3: TGTGCCAGCAGTCTCGGACAGGGGACGAAGCAGTACGTC.

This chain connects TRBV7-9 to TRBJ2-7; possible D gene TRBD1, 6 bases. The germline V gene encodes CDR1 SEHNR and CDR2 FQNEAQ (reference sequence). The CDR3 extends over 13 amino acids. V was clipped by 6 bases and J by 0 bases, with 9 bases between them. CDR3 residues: CASRADSSYEQYF. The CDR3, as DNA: TGTGCCAGCAGGGCGGACAGCTCCTACGAGCAGTACTTC.

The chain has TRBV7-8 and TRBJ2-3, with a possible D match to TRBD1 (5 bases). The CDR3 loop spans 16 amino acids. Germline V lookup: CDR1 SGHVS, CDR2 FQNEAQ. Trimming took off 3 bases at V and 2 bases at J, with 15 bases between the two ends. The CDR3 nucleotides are TGTGCCAGCAGCTTCCATCTACCGGACACCACAGATACGCAGTATTTT. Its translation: CASSFHLPDTTDTQYF.

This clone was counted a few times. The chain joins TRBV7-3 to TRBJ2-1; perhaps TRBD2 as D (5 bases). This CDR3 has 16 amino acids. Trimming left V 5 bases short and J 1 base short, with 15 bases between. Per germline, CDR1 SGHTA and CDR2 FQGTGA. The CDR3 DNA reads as TGTGCCAGCAGCCCCCACGGAGGTGGGTCCTACAATGAGCAGTTCTTC. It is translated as CASSPHGGGSYNEQFF.

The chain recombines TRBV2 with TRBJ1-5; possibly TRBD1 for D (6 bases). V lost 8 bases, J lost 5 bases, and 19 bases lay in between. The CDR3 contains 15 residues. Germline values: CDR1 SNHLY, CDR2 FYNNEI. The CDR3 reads CASRAGRGQDQPQHF. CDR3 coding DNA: TGTGCCAGCCGGGCTGGGCGGGGGCAAGATCAGCCCCAGCATTTT.

The CDR3 DNA follows: TGTGCCAGCAGCCACGAGGGAGCGGGACAAGAGACCCAGTACTTC. Its protein product is CASSHEGAGQETQYF. The chain employs TRBV7-3 and TRBJ2-5; 7 nucleotides align to TRBD2. V was clipped by 5 bases and J by 2 bases; unmatched bases: 8. This CDR3 comprises 15 residues. Looked up from germline, CDR1 is SGHTA and CDR2 is FQGTGA.

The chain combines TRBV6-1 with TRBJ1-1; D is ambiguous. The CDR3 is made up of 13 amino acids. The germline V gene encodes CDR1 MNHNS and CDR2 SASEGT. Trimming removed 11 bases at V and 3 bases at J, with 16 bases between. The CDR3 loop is CALAPLLDTEAFF. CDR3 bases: TGTGCCCTAGCCCCCCTACTGGACACTGAAGCTTTCTTT.

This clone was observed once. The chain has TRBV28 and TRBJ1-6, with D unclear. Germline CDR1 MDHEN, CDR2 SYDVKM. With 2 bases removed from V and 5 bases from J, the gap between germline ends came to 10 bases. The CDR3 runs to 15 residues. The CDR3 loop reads CASSLSRANNSPLHF. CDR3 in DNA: TGTGCCAGCAGTTTAAGCCGGGCCAATAATTCACCCCTCCACTTT.

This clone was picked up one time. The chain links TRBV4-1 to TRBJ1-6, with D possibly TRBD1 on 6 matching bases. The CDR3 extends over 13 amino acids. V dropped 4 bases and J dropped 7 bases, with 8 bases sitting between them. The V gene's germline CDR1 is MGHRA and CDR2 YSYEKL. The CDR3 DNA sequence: TGCGCCAGCAGCCCAGGGGACAATTCACCCCTCCACTTT. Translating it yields CASSPGDNSPLHF.

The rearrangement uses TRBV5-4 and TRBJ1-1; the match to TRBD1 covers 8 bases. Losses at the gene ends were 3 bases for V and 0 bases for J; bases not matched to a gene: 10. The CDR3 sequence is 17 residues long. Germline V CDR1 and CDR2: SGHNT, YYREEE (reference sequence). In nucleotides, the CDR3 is TGTGCCAGCAGCTCCTCCCTGACAGGGGAGATGAACACTGAAGCTTTCTTT. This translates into CASSSSLTGEMNTEAFF. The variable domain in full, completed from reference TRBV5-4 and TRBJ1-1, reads ETGVTQSPTHLIKTRGQQVTLRCSSQSGHNTVSWYQQALGQGPQFIFQYYREEENGRGNFPPRFSGLQFPNYSSELNVNALELDDSALYLCASSSSLTGEMNTEAFFGQGTRLTVV.

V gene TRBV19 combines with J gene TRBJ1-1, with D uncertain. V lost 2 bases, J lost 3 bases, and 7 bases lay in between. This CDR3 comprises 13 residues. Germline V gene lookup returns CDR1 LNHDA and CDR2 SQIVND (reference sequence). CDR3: CASSILRDTEAFF. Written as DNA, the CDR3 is TGTGCCAGTAGTATACTAAGGGACACTGAAGCTTTCTTT. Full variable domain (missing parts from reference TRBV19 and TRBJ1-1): DGGITQSPKYLFRKEGQNVTLSCEQNLNHDAMYWYRQDPGQGLRLIYYSQIVNDFQKGDIAEGYSVSREKKESFPLTVTSAQKNPTAFYLCASSILRDTEAFFGQGTRLTVV.

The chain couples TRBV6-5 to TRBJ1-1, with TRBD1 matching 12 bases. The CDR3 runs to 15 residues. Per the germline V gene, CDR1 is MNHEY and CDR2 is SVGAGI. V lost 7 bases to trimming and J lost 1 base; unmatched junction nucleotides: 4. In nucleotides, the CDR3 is TGTGCCAGCATCATGGGACAGGGGGCGAACACTGAAGCTTTCTTT. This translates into CASIMGQGANTEAFF.

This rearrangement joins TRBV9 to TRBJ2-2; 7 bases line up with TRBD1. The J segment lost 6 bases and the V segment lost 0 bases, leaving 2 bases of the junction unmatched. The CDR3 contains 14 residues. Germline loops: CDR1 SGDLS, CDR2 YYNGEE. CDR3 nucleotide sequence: TGTGCCAGCAGCGTAGCAACAGGGGCCGGGGAGCTGTTTTTT. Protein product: CASSVATGAGELFF.

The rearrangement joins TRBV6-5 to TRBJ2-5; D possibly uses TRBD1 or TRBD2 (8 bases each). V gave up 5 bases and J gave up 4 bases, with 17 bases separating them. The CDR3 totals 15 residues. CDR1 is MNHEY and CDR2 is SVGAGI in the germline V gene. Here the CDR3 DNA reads TGTGCCAGCAGTCCGACAGGGGCGGGAGGAGAGACCCAGTACTTC. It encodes CASSPTGAGGETQYF.

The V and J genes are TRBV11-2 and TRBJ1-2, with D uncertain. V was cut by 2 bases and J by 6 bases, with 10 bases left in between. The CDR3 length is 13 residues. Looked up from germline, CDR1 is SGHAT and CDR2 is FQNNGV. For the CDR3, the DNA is TGTGCCAGCAGCTTATCCCGGGCAAATGGCTACACCTTC. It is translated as CASSLSRANGYTF.